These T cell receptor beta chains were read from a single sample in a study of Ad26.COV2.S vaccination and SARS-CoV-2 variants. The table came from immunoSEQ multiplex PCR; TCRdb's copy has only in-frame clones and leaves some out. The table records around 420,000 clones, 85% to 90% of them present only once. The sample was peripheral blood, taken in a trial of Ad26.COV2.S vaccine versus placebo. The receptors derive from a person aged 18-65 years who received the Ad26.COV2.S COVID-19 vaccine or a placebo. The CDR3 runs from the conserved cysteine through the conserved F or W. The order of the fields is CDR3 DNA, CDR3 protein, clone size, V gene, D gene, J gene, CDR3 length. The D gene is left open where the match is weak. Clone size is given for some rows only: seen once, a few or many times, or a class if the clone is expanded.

CDR3 DNA: TGTGCCAGCAGCCAAAATAGTGGGAGTCATGGCTACACCTTC; CDR3 protein: CASSQNSGSHGYTF; clone size: .; V gene: TRBV3-1/TRBV3-2; D gene: .; J gene: TRBJ1-2; CDR3 length: 14
CDR3 DNA: TGCGCCAGCAGCAATCTACCGACAGGAAACAACGAGCAGTACTTC; CDR3 protein: CASSNLPTGNNEQYF; clone size: once; V gene: TRBV5-1; D gene: .; J gene: TRBJ2-7; CDR3 length: 15
CDR3 DNA: TGTGCCAGCAGTTACAGGGAAAACAATGAGCAGTTCTTC; CDR3 protein: CASSYRENNEQFF; clone size: few; V gene: TRBV6-6; D gene: .; J gene: TRBJ2-1; CDR3 length: 13
CDR3 DNA: TGCGCCAGCAGCCAAGGTAGCGCAGGGGCTAATTCACCCCTCCACTTT; CDR3 protein: CASSQGSAGANSPLHF; clone size: .; V gene: TRBV4-3; D gene: .; J gene: TRBJ1-6; CDR3 length: 16
CDR3 DNA: TGTGCCAGCAGCATCGGGGACAGGACTAATGAAAAACTGTTTTTT; CDR3 protein: CASSIGDRTNEKLFF; clone size: .; V gene: TRBV7-6; D gene: TRBD1; J gene: TRBJ1-4; CDR3 length: 15
CDR3 DNA: TGTGCCAGCAGTTTCCGGGACGTAGACACTGAAGCTTTCTTT; CDR3 protein: CASSFRDVDTEAFF; clone size: .; V gene: TRBV6-2/TRBV6-3; D gene: .; J gene: TRBJ1-1; CDR3 length: 14
CDR3 DNA: TGTGCCAGCAGCTCAGGACTAGCGGGGTCTTTGTTCGGCACCGGGGAGCTGTTTTTT; CDR3 protein: CASSSGLAGSLFGTGELFF; clone size: .; V gene: TRBV7-3; D gene: TRBD2; J gene: TRBJ2-2; CDR3 length: 19
CDR3 DNA: TGTGCCAGCAGTCAAAATACCCGGGGGGCCTACGAGCAGTACTTC; CDR3 protein: CASSQNTRGAYEQYF; clone size: .; V gene: TRBV7-2; D gene: TRBD2; J gene: TRBJ2-7; CDR3 length: 15
CDR3 DNA: TGTGCAAGTCGCTTATTTACTAGGGGCCCCTACGAGCAGTACTTC; CDR3 protein: CASRLFTRGPYEQYF; clone size: .; V gene: TRBV12-2; D gene: .; J gene: TRBJ2-7; CDR3 length: 15
CDR3 DNA: TGTGCCACCACCTGGGCCGGGACTAGCGGGGGTTCCTACGAGCAGTACTTC; CDR3 protein: CATTWAGTSGGSYEQYF; clone size: few; V gene: TRBV5-4; D gene: TRBD2; J gene: TRBJ2-7; CDR3 length: 17
CDR3 DNA: TGTGCCAGCAGCTTAGCCCGACCAGATCCGCAGTATTTT; CDR3 protein: CASSLARPDPQYF; clone size: once; V gene: TRBV7-8; D gene: .; J gene: TRBJ2-3; CDR3 length: 13
CDR3 DNA: TGTGCCAGCTCACCACGGGGAGATCAGCCCCAGCATTTT; CDR3 protein: CASSPRGDQPQHF; clone size: .; V gene: TRBV18; D gene: .; J gene: TRBJ1-5; CDR3 length: 13
CDR3 DNA: TGTGCCAGCAGCACAGGACTAGCGGGGGAGACCCAGTACTTC; CDR3 protein: CASSTGLAGETQYF; clone size: few; V gene: TRBV13; D gene: TRBD2; J gene: TRBJ2-5; CDR3 length: 14
CDR3 DNA: TGTGCCAGCAGTAGGGAGATGAACACTGAAGCTTTCTTT; CDR3 protein: CASSREMNTEAFF; clone size: once; V gene: TRBV6-4; D gene: .; J gene: TRBJ1-1; CDR3 length: 13
CDR3 DNA: TGCAGCGTTCCCGGGACTTACATACAAGAGACCCAGTACTTC; CDR3 protein: CSVPGTYIQETQYF; clone size: .; V gene: TRBV29-1; D gene: .; J gene: TRBJ2-5; CDR3 length: 14
CDR3 DNA: TGTGCCAGCAGCTCACCTGGGCAGTCCACAGATACGCAGTATTTT; CDR3 protein: CASSSPGQSTDTQYF; clone size: .; V gene: TRBV9; D gene: .; J gene: TRBJ2-3; CDR3 length: 15
CDR3 DNA: TGTGCCAGCAGCTCGGGAGGGGACTGGAGCTCCTACGAGCAGTACTTC; CDR3 protein: CASSSGGDWSSYEQYF; clone size: .; V gene: TRBV5-6; D gene: TRBD2; J gene: TRBJ2-7; CDR3 length: 16
CDR3 DNA: TGTGCCGCGGCCCCGGGTTGGGGGGAGCTGTTTTTT; CDR3 protein: CAAAPGWGELFF; clone size: .; V gene: TRBV19; D gene: .; J gene: TRBJ2-2; CDR3 length: 12
CDR3 DNA: TGCGCCAGCAGCCAAGATTTGGGAAGGGGACAGGAAGCTTTCTTT; CDR3 protein: CASSQDLGRGQEAFF; clone size: .; V gene: TRBV4-1; D gene: TRBD1; J gene: TRBJ1-1; CDR3 length: 15
CDR3 DNA: TGCGCCAGCAGCCCCGTTAGCGGGATCTTCTACGAGCAGTACTTC; CDR3 protein: CASSPVSGIFYEQYF; clone size: .; V gene: TRBV4-1; D gene: TRBD2; J gene: TRBJ2-7; CDR3 length: 15
CDR3 DNA: TGTGCCAGCAGTTTAATAGGTGGGCCTAATGAAAAACTGTTTTTT; CDR3 protein: CASSLIGGPNEKLFF; clone size: .; V gene: TRBV27; D gene: .; J gene: TRBJ1-4; CDR3 length: 15
CDR3 DNA: TGTGCCAGCAGTCCGAGGGGAGAGAATGGCTACACCTTC; CDR3 protein: CASSPRGENGYTF; clone size: .; V gene: TRBV28; D gene: .; J gene: TRBJ1-2; CDR3 length: 13
CDR3 DNA: TGTGCCAGCGGGCAGGGAAGCAATCAGCCCCAGCATTTT; CDR3 protein: CASGQGSNQPQHF; clone size: .; V gene: TRBV2; D gene: .; J gene: TRBJ1-5; CDR3 length: 13
CDR3 DNA: TGTGCCAGCAGCCAATCTGTGGGGCCAGGTTCTAGCACAGATACGCAGTATTTT; CDR3 protein: CASSQSVGPGSSTDTQYF; clone size: .; V gene: TRBV16; D gene: .; J gene: TRBJ2-3; CDR3 length: 18
CDR3 DNA: TGCGCCAGCAGCCCTACCCCTGACAGGGCTGGGGCCAACGTCCTGACTTTC; CDR3 protein: CASSPTPDRAGANVLTF; clone size: .; V gene: TRBV5-1; D gene: TRBD1; J gene: TRBJ2-6; CDR3 length: 17
CDR3 DNA: TGTGCCTGGAGTGAGGGGGATAACACTGAAGCTTTCTTT; CDR3 protein: CAWSEGDNTEAFF; clone size: .; V gene: TRBV30; D gene: .; J gene: TRBJ1-1; CDR3 length: 13
CDR3 DNA: TGCGCCAGCAGCTTGGTTACAGGTGGAAACACCATATATTTT; CDR3 protein: CASSLVTGGNTIYF; clone size: .; V gene: TRBV5-1; D gene: .; J gene: TRBJ1-3; CDR3 length: 14
CDR3 DNA: TGTGCCAGCAGCCCCCACGGCCACTTC; CDR3 protein: CASSPHGHF; clone size: .; V gene: TRBV9; D gene: .; J gene: TRBJ2-7; CDR3 length: 9
CDR3 DNA: TGTGCCAGCAGCCTCGGGACAGGCGAACATCAGCCCCAGCATTTT; CDR3 protein: CASSLGTGEHQPQHF; clone size: .; V gene: TRBV5-4; D gene: TRBD1; J gene: TRBJ1-5; CDR3 length: 15
CDR3 DNA: TGCGCCAGCAGCGAGGACAGGGGTTACGAGCAGTACTTC; CDR3 protein: CASSEDRGYEQYF; clone size: .; V gene: TRBV5-1; D gene: TRBD1; J gene: TRBJ2-7; CDR3 length: 13
CDR3 DNA: TGTGCCAGCAGCTTCGGTCGAGTAAGGGTAGGGATGAGAGAGCTGTTTTTT; CDR3 protein: CASSFGRVRVGMRELFF; clone size: .; V gene: TRBV7-2; D gene: .; J gene: TRBJ2-2; CDR3 length: 17
CDR3 DNA: TGTGCCTGGAGCCCGGGGCAGGGGACGGGGGAGACCCAGTACTTC; CDR3 protein: CAWSPGQGTGETQYF; clone size: .; V gene: TRBV30; D gene: .; J gene: TRBJ2-5; CDR3 length: 15
CDR3 DNA: TGTGCCAGCAGTGCGAGACCGGGAGCGGGCACAGATACGCAGTATTTT; CDR3 protein: CASSARPGAGTDTQYF; clone size: .; V gene: TRBV6-1; D gene: .; J gene: TRBJ2-3; CDR3 length: 16
CDR3 DNA: TGTGCCAGCAGCTACGGGAGCGGGGGACCTAACACCGGGGAGCTGTTTTTT; CDR3 protein: CASSYGSGGPNTGELFF; clone size: .; V gene: TRBV7-2; D gene: TRBD2; J gene: TRBJ2-2; CDR3 length: 17
CDR3 DNA: TGCGCCAGCAGCCAAGATATTAGGAATGGCAATGAGCAGTTCTTC; CDR3 protein: CASSQDIRNGNEQFF; clone size: once; V gene: TRBV4-3; D gene: .; J gene: TRBJ2-1; CDR3 length: 15
CDR3 DNA: TGTGCCAGCAGCTCCGGATTTAGCTCCTACAATGAGCAGTTCTTC; CDR3 protein: CASSSGFSSYNEQFF; clone size: .; V gene: TRBV7-3; D gene: .; J gene: TRBJ2-1; CDR3 length: 15
CDR3 DNA: TGTGCCATCAGAACCGGACGTTACGAGCAGTACTTC; CDR3 protein: CAIRTGRYEQYF; clone size: once; V gene: TRBV10-3; D gene: .; J gene: TRBJ2-7; CDR3 length: 12
CDR3 DNA: TGCGCCAGCAGCTTGGCCGGGGCGGGGGGCCAAGAGACCCAGTACTTC; CDR3 protein: CASSLAGAGGQETQYF; clone size: few; V gene: TRBV5-1; D gene: TRBD2; J gene: TRBJ2-5; CDR3 length: 16
CDR3 DNA: TGTGCCAGTAGTATCGGGGACAGGGTTTTCGCTGAAGCTTTCTTT; CDR3 protein: CASSIGDRVFAEAFF; clone size: .; V gene: TRBV19; D gene: TRBD1; J gene: TRBJ1-1; CDR3 length: 15
CDR3 DNA: TGTGCCAGCAGCGGGACAGGGGCGAACACTGAAGCTTTCTTT; CDR3 protein: CASSGTGANTEAFF; clone size: .; V gene: TRBV7-2; D gene: TRBD1; J gene: TRBJ1-1; CDR3 length: 14
CDR3 DNA: TGTGCCAGCAGCTTAAGTTTAGGCTTTGAAAAACTGTTTTTT; CDR3 protein: CASSLSLGFEKLFF; clone size: .; V gene: TRBV7-2; D gene: .; J gene: TRBJ1-4; CDR3 length: 14